What follows are 28 T cell receptor beta chains derived from one specimen sequenced in a study of cytomegalovirus exposure and HLA in healthy donors. This PCR relied on a set of 60 Vbeta primers and 13 Jbeta primers. Measured with immunoSEQ multiplex PCR; TCRdb has only the in-frame clones, and not every one. The repertoire holds about 130,000 clones, with roughly 80% as singletons. The material sequenced was PBMCs. The receptors were gathered from a male donor in good health and CMV-seronegative.

This chain uses TRBV5-6 with TRBJ2-5; perhaps TRBD1 as D (6 bases). CDR1 and CDR2 (germline): SGHDT, YYEEEE. The CDR3 runs to 11 residues. V was shortened by 5 bases and J by 7 bases, with 9 bases between the two germline ends. CDR3 sequence (DNA): TGTGCCAGCAGGTTACAGGGGACCCAGTACTTC. Its protein is CASRLQGTQYF.

The chain has TRBV7-8 and TRBJ2-3; 11 bases line up with TRBD2. J was trimmed by 4 bases and V by 5 bases; bases with no gene match: 5. The germline CDR1 and CDR2 sequences are SGHVS and FQNEAQ. CDR3 size: 15 residues. CDR3 residues: CASSRTTSGADTQYF. The CDR3 nucleotides are TGTGCCAGCAGCCGAACGACTAGCGGGGCAGATACGCAGTATTTT. The full variable domain, its missing parts supplied by reference TRBV7-8 and TRBJ2-3, is GAGVSQSPRYKVAKRGQDVALRCDPISGHVSLFWYQQALGQGPEFLTYFQNEAQLDKSGLPSDRFFAERPEGSVSTLKIQRTQQEDSAVYLCASSRTTSGADTQYFGPGTRLTVL.

The table lists this clone with a few counts. The chain joins TRBV4-3 to TRBJ2-7, with 11 bases fitting TRBD1. V dropped 6 bases and J dropped 6; count of bases not matched to a gene: 7. The length of the CDR3 is 14 residues. The germline V gene encodes CDR1 LGHNA and CDR2 YSLEER. CDR3 sequence reads: CASSPGTGGSEQYF. CDR3 nucleotide sequence: TGCGCCAGCAGTCCCGGGACAGGGGGTTCCGAGCAGTACTTC.

J is TRBJ2-7 and V is TRBV28, with D perhaps matching TRBD2 (6 bases). The germline V and J ends were trimmed by 3 bases and 8 bases, with 14 bases remaining between them. The germline V gene encodes CDR1 MDHEN and CDR2 SYDVKM. The CDR3 covers 13 residues. The DNA of the CDR3 is TGTGCCAGCAGTTTGGGGGGAACTGGGAAGCAGTACTTC. Its translation: CASSLGGTGKQYF.

The chain has TRBV6-1 and TRBJ1-2, with D possibly being TRBD1 (6 bases). V was pared by 1 base and J by 7 bases, with 13 bases between. Per the germline V gene, CDR1 is MNHNS and CDR2 is SASEGT. The CDR3 sequence is 14 residues long. The CDR3 region has the DNA TGTGCCAGCAGTGAAGTCACAGGGTCTGGTGGCTACACCTTC. Translated: CASSEVTGSGGYTF.

This sequence joins TRBV27 and TRBJ2-1; TRBD1 matches 7 bases. V shed 3 bases, J shed 2 bases, and the junction held 7 bases outside the gene matches. From germline, CDR1 is MNHEY and CDR2 SMNVEV (reference sequence). The CDR3 loop spans 16 amino acids. The CDR3 region is CASSFEGAGPYNEQFF. The CDR3 DNA sequence: TGTGCCAGCAGTTTTGAGGGGGCGGGTCCCTACAATGAGCAGTTCTTC.

The chain joins TRBV14 to TRBJ2-7, with 11 bases identical to TRBD2. The V segment lost 1 base and the J segment 0 bases; nucleotides outside the gene matches: 5. The CDR3 contains 17 residues. Germline lookup yields CDR1 SGHDN and CDR2 FVKESK. CDR3 DNA sequence: TGTGCCAGCAGCCAAGGGGCTAGCGGGAGGCTCTCCTACGAGCAGTACTTC. It codes for CASSQGASGRLSYEQYF.

This chain joins TRBV30 and TRBJ1-2, with 7 bases fitting TRBD1. Trimming took 5 bases from V and 5 from J; bases not matched to a gene: 11. Germline V gives CDR1 GTSNPN, CDR2 SVGIG (reference sequence). The CDR3 has 14 residues. CDR3 coding DNA: TGTGCCTGGGAGTGGACAGGCGCGAGGTATGGCTACACCTTC. It encodes CAWEWTGARYGYTF.

The chain combines TRBV2 with TRBJ1-1; D gene ambiguous. Trimming took 7 bases from V and 4 from J, leaving 16 bases between them. Germline V gene lookup returns CDR1 SNHLY and CDR2 FYNNEI. This CDR3 is 14 amino acids long. The CDR3 DNA reads TGTGCCAGCACCCCTCCCCGAGGCCTCACTGAAGCTTTCTTT. Translation: CASTPPRGLTEAFF.

The V and J genes are TRBV6-5 and TRBJ1-2; TRBD1 matches at 10 bases. The CDR3 is 14 amino acids. Germline CDR1 reads MNHEY; CDR2 reads SVGAGI. V lost 6 bases to trimming and J lost 0 bases; unmatched junction nucleotides: 1. The CDR3 sequence is CASRGQGPNYGYTF. In nucleotides, the CDR3 is TGTGCCAGCAGGGGACAGGGGCCTAACTATGGCTACACCTTC.

The genes are TRBV28 and TRBJ2-7; TRBD1 matches 8 bases. The CDR3 sequence is 14 residues long. From germline, CDR1 is MDHEN and CDR2 SYDVKM. The junction had 12 bases not matched to a gene; V was cut back by 9 bases and J by 5 bases. In nucleotides, the CDR3 is TGTGCCAGTCATGGGCAGGGGGCATTCAACGAGCAGTACTTC. Translation gives CASHGQGAFNEQYF. The full variable domain, its missing parts supplied by reference TRBV28 and TRBJ2-7, is DVKVTQSSRYLVKRTGEKVFLECVQDMDHENMFWYRQDPGLGLRLIYFSYDVKMKEKGDIPEGYSVSREKKERFSLILESASTNQTSMYLCASHGQGAFNEQYFGPGTRLTVT.

This chain links TRBV25-1 with TRBJ2-7, with no clear D. V was trimmed by 8 bases and J by 4 bases, leaving 12 bases between them. Germline V gives CDR1 MGHDK, CDR2 SYGVNS. CDR3 length: 12 residues. CDR3 sequence: CASSQVDYEQYF. CDR3 DNA: TGTGCCAGCTCCCAGGTCGATTACGAGCAGTACTTC.

This clone was found once. The chain has TRBV21-1 and TRBJ2-3; the table's D call of TRBD1 was not tested on the DNA. TRBV21-1 is termed a pseudogene. This CDR3 has 15 amino acids. Here the CDR3 reads CASNHRALSTDTQYF. The DNA for the CDR3 is TGTGCCAGCAACCACAGGGCCCTCAGCACAGATACGCAGTATTTT.

This chain connects TRBV2 to TRBJ1-5; 8 bases are shared with TRBD1. The CDR3 is 14 amino acids. Looked up from germline, CDR1 is SNHLY and CDR2 is FYNNEI. Trimming removed 8 bases from V and 4 bases from J; junction bases left unmatched: 7. The chain's CDR3 is CASGGTGLNQPQHF. CDR3 DNA sequence: TGTGCCAGCGGCGGGACAGGACTAAATCAGCCCCAGCATTTT.

Regarding this clone: The sample has other DNA sequences that encode this CDR3 too. This rearrangement joins TRBV10-3 to TRBJ2-3, with TRBD2 matching over 8 bases. Germline V gives CDR1 ENHRY, CDR2 SYGVKD. The CDR3 runs to 16 residues. J gave up 6 bases and V 0 bases, and 8 bases lay outside the gene matches. CDR3 in DNA: TGTGCCATCAGTGAGTCCGGGACTAGAGTGGCGGATACGCAGTATTTT. It yields the protein CAISESGTRVADTQYF.

This chain joins TRBV18 and TRBJ1-1; D unresolved. V was pared by 3 bases and J by 1 base, with 21 bases between. The CDR3 consists of 18 residues. Germline values: CDR1 KGHSH, CDR2 LQKENI. The CDR3, as DNA: TGTGCCAGCTCACCGGAATGGCGTGAGGCCAGTGAGAACACTGAAGCTTTCTTT. This codes for CASSPEWREASENTEAFF.

This chain links TRBV5-6 with TRBJ2-7; D gene uncertain. Trimming pared 2 bases from V and 0 bases from J, leaving 9 bases between. Germline V gene lookup returns CDR1 SGHDT and CDR2 YYEEEE. The CDR3 has 14 residues. This CDR3 is CASSFDFNSYEQYF. The CDR3 coding sequence is TGTGCCAGCAGCTTTGACTTCAACTCCTACGAGCAGTACTTC.

V usage is TRBV5-4 and J usage is TRBJ2-1; D remains unclear. The CDR3 spans 15 residues. The V end lost 6 bases, the J end lost 0 bases, and 13 bases lay between the germline ends. The germline gives CDR1 SGHNT, CDR2 YYREEE (reference sequence). CDR3 sequence: CASTLTSSSYNEQFF. The CDR3 bases are TGTGCCAGCACCCTTACGAGTAGCTCCTACAATGAGCAGTTCTTC.

This rearrangement joins TRBV5-1 to TRBJ1-1; TRBD1 aligns across 7 bases. The CDR3 is 15 residues long. After removal of 6 bases from V and 8 bases from J, the junction contained 16 bases not matched to a gene. The germline V gene encodes CDR1 SGHRS and CDR2 YFSETQ. The CDR3 here is CASTPWGDRVTEAFF. CDR3 bases: TGCGCCAGCACCCCTTGGGGAGACAGGGTAACCGAAGCTTTCTTT.

The chain carries TRBV6-4 and TRBJ2-7; 8 bases match TRBD1. This CDR3 is built from 13 residues. CDR1 MRHNA and CDR2 SNTAGT come from the germline V gene. The V segment lost 8 bases and the J segment 4 bases; nucleotides outside the gene matches: 7. The CDR3 sequence is CASATGGPYEQYF. The CDR3 DNA is TGTGCCAGCGCAACAGGGGGGCCTTACGAGCAGTACTTC.

The gene calls are TRBV4-1 and TRBJ2-6, with TRBD2 as a possible D gene (7 bases). The CDR3 is made up of 16 amino acids. The germline V gene has CDR1 MGHRA and CDR2 YSYEKL. Trimming removed 6 bases from V and 0 bases from J, with 12 bases in between. CDR3 in amino acids: CASRGGGSSGANVLTF. The CDR3 DNA sequence: TGCGCCAGCAGGGGAGGGGGGAGCTCTGGGGCCAACGTCCTGACTTTC.

This sequence joins TRBV19 and TRBJ1-4; 7 nucleotides line up with TRBD1. Unmatched junction bases numbered 7, after V lost 8 bases and J lost 4 bases. The CDR3 extends over 14 amino acids. Per germline, CDR1 LNHDA and CDR2 SQIVND (reference sequence). The CDR3 is CASAPGGGNEKLFF. CDR3 in DNA: TGTGCCAGTGCTCCAGGGGGAGGTAATGAAAAACTGTTTTTT.

The chain has TRBV7-2 and TRBJ2-7; D is unclear. Trimming took off 7 bases at V and 2 bases at J, with 18 bases between the two ends. Germline assignment: CDR1 SGHTA and CDR2 FQGNSA. The CDR3 has 15 residues. The CDR3 DNA reads as TGTGCCAGCACCCAGACTTTTGCAGACCCCTACGAGCAGTACTTC. It translates to CASTQTFADPYEQYF.

The chain recombines TRBV29-1 with TRBJ2-7; TRBD2 aligns across 10 bases. Germline CDR1 reads SQVTM; CDR2 reads ANQGSEA. With 5 bases clipped from V and 7 bases from J, the junction kept 17 bases outside the gene matches. This CDR3 has 16 residues. CDR3 residues: CSVTRRGASGSGEQYF. In DNA form, the CDR3 reads TGCAGCGTTACCCGTCGCGGGGCTAGCGGGAGTGGAGAGCAGTACTTC.

The chain is built from TRBV6-5 and TRBJ1-2, with TRBD1 matching 9 bases. Trimming took 5 bases from V and 7 from J; bases not matched to a gene: 11. CDR1 is MNHEY, CDR2 SVGAGI, per germline. CDR3 length equals 15 residues. The CDR3 is CASSPSRGDRAGYTF. The CDR3 nucleotides read TGTGCCAGCAGTCCGAGCCGGGGGGACAGGGCTGGCTACACCTTC.

The chain links TRBV6-1 to TRBJ1-5; 7 bases are shared with TRBD1. J was trimmed by 0 bases and V by 1 base; bases with no gene match: 3. This CDR3 is built from 16 residues. Germline CDR1 and CDR2: MNHNS and SASEGT. The DNA for the CDR3 is TGTGCCAGCAGTGAAGAGAGGGGGCTTAGCAATCAGCCCCAGCATTTT. Protein sequence: CASSEERGLSNQPQHF.

This chain joins TRBV11-1 and TRBJ2-7; 8 positions match TRBD2. Per germline, CDR1 SGHAT and CDR2 FQDESV (reference sequence). CDR3 size: 14 residues. V dropped 5 bases and J dropped 4; count of bases not matched to a gene: 7. CDR3 protein: CASSQAGGVYEQYF. The CDR3 nucleotides are TGTGCCAGCAGCCAGGCGGGGGGAGTGTACGAGCAGTACTTC. Full variable domain (missing parts from reference TRBV11-1 and TRBJ2-7): EAEVAQSPRYKITEKSQAVAFWCDPISGHATLYWYRQILGQGPELLVQFQDESVVDDSQLPKDRFSAERLKGVDSTLKIQPAELGDSAMYLCASSQAGGVYEQYFGPGTRLTVT.

This clone was recorded a few times. CDR3 sequence: CATSRDRQMNSPLHF. In DNA, the CDR3 is TGTGCCACCAGCAGAGATCGACAGATGAATTCACCCCTCCACTTT. The J gene is TRBJ1-6, the V gene TRBV15; TRBD1 is a possible D gene (5 bases). The germline CDR1 and CDR2 sequences are LNHNV and YYDKDF (reference sequence). Trimming cost V 0 bases and J 7 bases, with 10 bases left between them. The CDR3 contains 15 residues.